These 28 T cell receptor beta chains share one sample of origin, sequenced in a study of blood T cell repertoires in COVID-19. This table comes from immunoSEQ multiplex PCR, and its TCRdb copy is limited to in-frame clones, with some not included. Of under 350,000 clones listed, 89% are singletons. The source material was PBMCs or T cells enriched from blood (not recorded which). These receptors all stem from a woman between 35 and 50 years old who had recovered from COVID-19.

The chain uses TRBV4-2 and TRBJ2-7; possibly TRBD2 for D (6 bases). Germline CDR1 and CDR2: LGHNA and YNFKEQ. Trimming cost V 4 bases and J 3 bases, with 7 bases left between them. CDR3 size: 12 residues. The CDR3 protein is CASSRLGYEQYF. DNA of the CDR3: TGTGCCAGCAGCCGACTAGGCTACGAGCAGTACTTC.

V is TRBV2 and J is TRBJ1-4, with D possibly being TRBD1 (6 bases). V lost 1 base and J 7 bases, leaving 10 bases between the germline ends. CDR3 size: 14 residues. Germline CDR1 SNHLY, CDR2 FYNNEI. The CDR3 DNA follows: TGTGCCAGCAGTGAAGTGACAGGTGGTGAAAAACTGTTTTTT. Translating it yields CASSEVTGGEKLFF. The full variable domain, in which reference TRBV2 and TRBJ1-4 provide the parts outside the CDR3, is EPEVTQTPSHQVTQMGQEVILRCVPISNHLYFYWYRQILGQKVEFLVSFYNNEISEKSEIFDDQFSVERPDGSNFTLKIRSTKLEDSAMYFCASSEVTGGEKLFFGSGTQLSVL.

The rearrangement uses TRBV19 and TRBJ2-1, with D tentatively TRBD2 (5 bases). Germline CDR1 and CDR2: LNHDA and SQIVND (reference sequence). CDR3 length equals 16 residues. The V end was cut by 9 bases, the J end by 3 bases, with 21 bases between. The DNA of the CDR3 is TGTGCCAGCAGCCCTAGAGGCCTAGCAGGCTACAATGAGCAGTTCTTC. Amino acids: CASSPRGLAGYNEQFF. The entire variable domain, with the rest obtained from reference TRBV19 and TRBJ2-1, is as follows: DGGITQSPKYLFRKEGQNVTLSCEQNLNHDAMYWYRQDPGQGLRLIYYSQIVNDFQKGDIAEGYSVSREKKESFPLTVTSAQKNPTAFYLCASSPRGLAGYNEQFFGPGTRLTVL.

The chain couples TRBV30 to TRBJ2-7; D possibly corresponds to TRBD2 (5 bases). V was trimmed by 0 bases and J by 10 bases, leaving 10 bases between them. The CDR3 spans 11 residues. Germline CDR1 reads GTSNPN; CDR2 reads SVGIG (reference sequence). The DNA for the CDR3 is TGTGCCTGGAGTGTACAGCGGACTCAGTACTTC. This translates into CAWSVQRTQYF.

CDR3 bases: TGTGCCAGCAGCCAATTCGGGACAGTAAATGGAAACACCATATATTTT. It yields the protein CASSQFGTVNGNTIYF. The chain couples TRBV3-1 (or the pseudogene TRBV3-2) to TRBJ1-3; 7 nucleotides align to TRBD1. The CDR3 covers 16 residues. The V and J ends lost 2 bases and 3 bases, in that order; junction bases with no gene match: 7. In germline, CDR1 is LGHDT, CDR2 YNNKEL (reference sequence).

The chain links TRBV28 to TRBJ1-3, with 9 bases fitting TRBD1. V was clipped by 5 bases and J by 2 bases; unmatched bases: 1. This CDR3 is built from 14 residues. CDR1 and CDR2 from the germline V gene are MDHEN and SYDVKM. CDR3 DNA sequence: TGTGCCAGCAGTAGACAGGGGGCTGGAAACACCATATATTTT. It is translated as CASSRQGAGNTIYF.

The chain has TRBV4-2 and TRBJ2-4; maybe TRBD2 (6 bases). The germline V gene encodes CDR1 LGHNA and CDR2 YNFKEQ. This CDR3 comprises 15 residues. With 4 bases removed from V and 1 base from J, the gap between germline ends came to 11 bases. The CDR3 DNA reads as TGTGCCAGCAGCCCCACGGAGGGGGCCAAAAACATTCAGTACTTC. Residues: CASSPTEGAKNIQYF.

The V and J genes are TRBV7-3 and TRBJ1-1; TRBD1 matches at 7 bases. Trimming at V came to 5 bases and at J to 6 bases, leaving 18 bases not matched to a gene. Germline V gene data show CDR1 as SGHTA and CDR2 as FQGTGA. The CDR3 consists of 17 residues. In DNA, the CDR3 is TGTGCCAGCAGCCCCGGACGGCCGCTAAAGGGGGCCGCTGAAGCTTTCTTT. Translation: CASSPGRPLKGAAEAFF.

CDR3 DNA: TGTGCCAGCAGCCCTGATACAGTCTTCGGAGCGGCCTACAATGAGCAGTTCTTC. It encodes CASSPDTVFGAAYNEQFF. The chain recombines TRBV27 with TRBJ2-1; D is perhaps TRBD2 (5 bases). The CDR3 contains 18 residues. Between the trimmed V and J ends, which lost 6 bases and 2 bases, there was a span of 23 bases. Germline V gene sequence: CDR1 MNHEY, CDR2 SMNVEV (reference sequence).

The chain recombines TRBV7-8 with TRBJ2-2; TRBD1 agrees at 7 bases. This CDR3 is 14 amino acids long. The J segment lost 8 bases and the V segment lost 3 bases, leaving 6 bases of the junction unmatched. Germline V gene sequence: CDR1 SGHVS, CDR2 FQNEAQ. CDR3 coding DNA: TGTGCCAGCAGCTTTTACAGGGGCAGAGGGGAGCTGTTTTTT. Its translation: CASSFYRGRGELFF. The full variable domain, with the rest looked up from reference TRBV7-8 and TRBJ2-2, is GAGVSQSPRYKVAKRGQDVALRCDPISGHVSLFWYQQALGQGPEFLTYFQNEAQLDKSGLPSDRFFAERPEGSVSTLKIQRTQQEDSAVYLCASSFYRGRGELFFGEGSRLTVL.

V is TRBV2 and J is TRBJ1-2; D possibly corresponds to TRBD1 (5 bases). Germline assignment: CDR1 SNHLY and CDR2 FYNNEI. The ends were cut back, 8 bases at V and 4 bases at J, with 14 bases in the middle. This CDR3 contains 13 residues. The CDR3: CASHTGTGYGYTF. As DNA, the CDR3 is TGTGCCAGCCATACCGGGACTGGCTATGGCTACACCTTC.

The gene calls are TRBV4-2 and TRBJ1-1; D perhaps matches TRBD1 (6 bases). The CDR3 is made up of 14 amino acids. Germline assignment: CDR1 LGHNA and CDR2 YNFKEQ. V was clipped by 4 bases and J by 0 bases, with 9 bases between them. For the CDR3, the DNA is TGTGCCAGCAGCCCCGGACAGTTGAACACTGAAGCTTTCTTT. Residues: CASSPGQLNTEAFF.

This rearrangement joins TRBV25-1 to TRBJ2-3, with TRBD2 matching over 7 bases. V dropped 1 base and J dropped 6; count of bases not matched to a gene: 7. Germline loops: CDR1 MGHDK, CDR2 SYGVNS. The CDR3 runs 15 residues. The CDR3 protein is CASSESSGPADTQYF. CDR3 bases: TGTGCCAGCAGTGAATCTAGCGGACCAGCCGATACGCAGTATTTT.

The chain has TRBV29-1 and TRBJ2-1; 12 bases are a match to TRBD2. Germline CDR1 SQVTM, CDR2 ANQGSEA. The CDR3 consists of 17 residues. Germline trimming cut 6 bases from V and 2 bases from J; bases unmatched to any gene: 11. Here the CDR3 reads CSVPTSGRRAAYNEQFF. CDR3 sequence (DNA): TGCAGCGTGCCGACTAGCGGGAGAAGAGCCGCCTACAATGAGCAGTTCTTC.

CDR3 loop: CASSTGLAGMDEQFF. CDR3 sequence (DNA): TGTGCCAGCAGCACGGGACTAGCGGGAATGGATGAGCAGTTCTTC. The gene calls are TRBV11-3 and TRBJ2-1; 13 nucleotides align to TRBD2. J was trimmed by 8 bases and V by 5 bases; bases with no gene match: 6. CDR1 and CDR2 from the germline V gene are SGHNT and YENEEA. The CDR3 is made up of 15 amino acids.

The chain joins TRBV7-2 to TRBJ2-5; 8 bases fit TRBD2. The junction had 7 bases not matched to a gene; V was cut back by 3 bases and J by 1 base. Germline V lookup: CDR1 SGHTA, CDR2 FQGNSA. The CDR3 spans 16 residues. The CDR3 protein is CASSFQSGSVQETQYF. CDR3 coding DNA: TGTGCCAGCAGCTTTCAGAGCGGGAGCGTCCAAGAGACCCAGTACTTC.

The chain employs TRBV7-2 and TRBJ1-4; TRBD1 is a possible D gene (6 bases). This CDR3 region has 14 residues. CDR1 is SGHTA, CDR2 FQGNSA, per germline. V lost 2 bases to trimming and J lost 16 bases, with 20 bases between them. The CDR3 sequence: CASSLQSTGHPEFF. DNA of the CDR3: TGTGCCAGCAGCTTACAATCGACAGGCCACCCTGAGTTTTTT.

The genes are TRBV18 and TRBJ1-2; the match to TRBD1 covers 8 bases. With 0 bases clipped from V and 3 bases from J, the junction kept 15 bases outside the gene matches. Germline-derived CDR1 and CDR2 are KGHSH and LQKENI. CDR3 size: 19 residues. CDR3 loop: CASSPPSRARGPPYYGYTF. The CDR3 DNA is TGTGCCAGCTCACCACCATCACGCGCCAGGGGGCCTCCTTACTATGGCTACACCTTC.

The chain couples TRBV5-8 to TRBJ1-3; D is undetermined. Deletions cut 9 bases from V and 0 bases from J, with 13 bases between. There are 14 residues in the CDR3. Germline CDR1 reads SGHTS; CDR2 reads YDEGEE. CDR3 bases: TGTGCCAATTCCCCGATGCGCTCTGGAAACACCATATATTTT. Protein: CANSPMRSGNTIYF.

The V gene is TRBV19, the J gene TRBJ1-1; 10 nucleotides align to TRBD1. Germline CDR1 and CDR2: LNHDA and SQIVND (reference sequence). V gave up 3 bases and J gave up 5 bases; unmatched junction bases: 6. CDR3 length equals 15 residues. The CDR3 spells CASSMTGGARTEAFF. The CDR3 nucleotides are TGTGCCAGTAGTATGACAGGGGGCGCTCGTACTGAAGCTTTCTTT.

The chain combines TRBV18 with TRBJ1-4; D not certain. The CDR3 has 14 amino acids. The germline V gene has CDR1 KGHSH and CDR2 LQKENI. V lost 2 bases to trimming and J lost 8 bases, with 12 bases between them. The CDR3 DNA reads TGTGCCAGCTCACCAAGTGCCGGAGGGGAAAAACTGTTTTTT. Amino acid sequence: CASSPSAGGEKLFF.

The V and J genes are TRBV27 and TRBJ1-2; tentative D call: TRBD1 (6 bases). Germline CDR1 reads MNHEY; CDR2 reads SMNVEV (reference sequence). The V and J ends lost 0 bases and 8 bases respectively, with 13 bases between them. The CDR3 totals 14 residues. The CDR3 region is CASSLSRTDRGYTF. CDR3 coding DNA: TGTGCCAGCAGTTTATCTCGGACAGACCGCGGCTACACCTTC.

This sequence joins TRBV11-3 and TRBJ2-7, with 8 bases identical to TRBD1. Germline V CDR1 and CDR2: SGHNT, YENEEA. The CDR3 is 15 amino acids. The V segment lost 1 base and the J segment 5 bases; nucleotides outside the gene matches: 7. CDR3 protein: CASSLGGQGRHEQYF. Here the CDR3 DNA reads TGTGCCAGCAGCTTAGGAGGACAGGGCAGACACGAGCAGTACTTC.

In DNA form, the CDR3 reads TGTGCCAGCAGCCCCCAGACTAGCGGGATAAACGGGGAGCTGTTTTTT. Translation gives CASSPQTSGINGELFF. The chain employs TRBV9 and TRBJ2-2; 11 nucleotides line up with TRBD2. Germline lookup yields CDR1 SGDLS and CDR2 YYNGEE. V gave up 4 bases and J gave up 7 bases; unmatched junction bases: 9. The CDR3 runs to 16 residues.

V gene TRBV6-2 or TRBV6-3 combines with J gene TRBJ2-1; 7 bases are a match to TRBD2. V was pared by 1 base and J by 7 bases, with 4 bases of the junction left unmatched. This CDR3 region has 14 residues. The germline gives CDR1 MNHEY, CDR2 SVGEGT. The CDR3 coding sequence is TGTGCCAGCAGTTACTGGGAGGGTTGGAATGAGCAGTTCTTC. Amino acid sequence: CASSYWEGWNEQFF.

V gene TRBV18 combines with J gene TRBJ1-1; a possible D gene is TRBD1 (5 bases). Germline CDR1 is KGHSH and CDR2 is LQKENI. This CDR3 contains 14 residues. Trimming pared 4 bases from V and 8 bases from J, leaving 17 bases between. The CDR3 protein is CASSQPGLLAEAFF. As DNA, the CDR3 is TGTGCCAGCTCACAGCCGGGACTACTGGCAGAAGCTTTCTTT.

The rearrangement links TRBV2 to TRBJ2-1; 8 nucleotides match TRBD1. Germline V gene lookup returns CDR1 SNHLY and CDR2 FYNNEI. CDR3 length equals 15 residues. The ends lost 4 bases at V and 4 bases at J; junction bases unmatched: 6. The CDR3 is CASSADRGRYNEQFF. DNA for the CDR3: TGTGCCAGCAGTGCCGACAGGGGAAGATACAATGAGCAGTTCTTC. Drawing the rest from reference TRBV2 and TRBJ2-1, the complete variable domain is EPEVTQTPSHQVTQMGQEVILRCVPISNHLYFYWYRQILGQKVEFLVSFYNNEISEKSEIFDDQFSVERPDGSNFTLKIRSTKLEDSAMYFCASSADRGRYNEQFFGPGTRLTVL.

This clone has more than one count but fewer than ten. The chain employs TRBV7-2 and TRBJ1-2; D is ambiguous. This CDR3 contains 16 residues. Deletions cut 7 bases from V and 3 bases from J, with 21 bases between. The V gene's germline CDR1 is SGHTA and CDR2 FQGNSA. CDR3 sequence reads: CASTPHAPVRDYGYTF. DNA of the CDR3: TGTGCCAGCACCCCACATGCCCCTGTGAGGGACTATGGCTACACCTTC.